This passage covers 10 T cell receptor beta chains from one sample sequenced in a study of T-cell memory formation after mild COVID-19. TCRdb re-called the 5' RACE reads with MiXCR, one entry per CDR3 protein. The table lists just over 300,000 distinct CDR3 sequences, just under 20% of them singletons. The sequenced sample consisted of PBMCs or a T cell subset sorted from them (not recorded which). All receptors derive from a man in his late teens or twenties who had mild COVID-19 (a few samples of this study predate the infection). Cell type and time point are not known.

The chain combines TRBV6-2 or TRBV6-3 with TRBJ1-1; TRBD1 aligns across 8 bases. The J segment lost 1 base and the V segment lost 4 bases, leaving 8 bases of the junction unmatched. The germline V gene encodes CDR1 MNHEY and CDR2 SVGEGT. The CDR3 totals 16 residues. The DNA for the CDR3 is TGTGCCAGCAGTTCAGACAGGGGAGGACCGAACACTGAAGCTTTCTTT. It is translated as CASSSDRGGPNTEAFF.

Only a few counts were recorded for this clonotype. The chain combines TRBV19 with TRBJ1-5; D is possibly TRBD1 (5 bases). The germline V and J ends were trimmed by 3 bases and 7 bases, with 13 bases remaining between them. The CDR3 spans 14 residues. Germline CDR1 reads LNHDA; CDR2 reads SQIVND (reference sequence). The CDR3 region has the DNA TGTGCCAGTAGTATGGCAGGGCATCTGCAGCCCCAGCATTTT. Translating it yields CASSMAGHLQPQHF.

This clonotype has just a few counts. The chain recombines TRBV5-1 with TRBJ2-5; TRBD2 aligns across 7 bases. V was pared by 0 bases and J by 3 bases, with 8 bases of the junction left unmatched. This CDR3 spans 16 amino acids. Germline lookup yields CDR1 SGHRS and CDR2 YFSETQ. The CDR3 DNA sequence: TGCGCCAGCAGCTTGGGGTCTAGCGGAGTCGAAGAGACCCAGTACTTC. Protein: CASSLGSSGVEETQYF. Supplemented by reference TRBV5-1 and TRBJ2-5, the full variable domain reads KAGVTQTPRYLIKTRGQQVTLSCSPISGHRSVSWYQQTPGQGLQFLFEYFSETQRNKGNFPGRFSGRQFSNSRSEMNVSTLELGDSALYLCASSLGSSGVEETQYFGPGTRLLVL.

In this sample, this clonotype turned up many times. J is TRBJ2-2 and V is TRBV5-1; TRBD1 agrees at 8 bases. The V segment lost 7 bases and the J segment 0 bases; nucleotides outside the gene matches: 5. Germline CDR1 is SGHRS and CDR2 is YFSETQ. The CDR3 sequence is 15 residues long. CDR3 sequence (DNA): TGCGCCAGCCGCCGGACAGGGACGAACACCGGGGAGCTGTTTTTT. This encodes CASRRTGTNTGELFF.

This chain uses TRBV11-2 with TRBJ2-4; the match to TRBD2 covers 9 bases. The CDR3 is 18 residues long. The germline CDR1 and CDR2 sequences are SGHAT and FQNNGV. V lost 1 base, J lost 6 bases, and 13 bases stayed unmatched. In nucleotides, the CDR3 is TGTGCCAGCAGCTTAGCCCTTAGTACGCGGGGGGGAAGAAACATTCAGTACTTC. Translation gives CASSLALSTRGGRNIQYF.

This clonotype showed up just a few times. The J gene is TRBJ2-1, the V gene TRBV29-1; no firm D call. Germline CDR1 and CDR2: SQVTM and ANQGSEA. This CDR3 spans 14 amino acids. V lost 5 bases and J lost 2, with 13 bases in between. CDR3: CSVLGSLTYNEQFF. The DNA of the CDR3 is TGCAGCGTTCTTGGCAGCCTAACCTACAATGAGCAGTTCTTC.

The V gene is TRBV4-3, the J gene TRBJ1-1, with a tentative D call TRBD1 (6 bases). V was clipped by 3 bases and J by 6 bases, with 8 bases between them. The CDR3 covers 12 residues. Germline CDR1 LGHNA, CDR2 YSLEER. The CDR3 DNA follows: TGCGCCAGCAGCCACCCAGGGGCTGAAGCTTTCTTT. Protein product: CASSHPGAEAFF.

V usage is TRBV7-8 and J usage is TRBJ1-2; a weak D match, TRBD1 (5 bases). The CDR3 extends over 16 amino acids. Germline CDR1 is SGHVS and CDR2 is FQNEAQ. V was trimmed by 0 bases and J by 2 bases, leaving 13 bases between them. For the CDR3, the DNA is TGTGCCAGCAGCTTAGCGCGGGGGATCCGGAACTATGGCTACACCTTC. The encoded protein is CASSLARGIRNYGYTF.

This chain links TRBV6-5 with TRBJ2-3; D perhaps matches TRBD2 (5 bases). Germline lookup yields CDR1 MNHEY and CDR2 SVGAGI. V was clipped by 8 bases and J by 1 base, with 13 bases between them. This CDR3 spans 14 amino acids. The CDR3, as DNA: TGTGCCAGCGGCGAGGGATCTGGCACAGATACGCAGTATTTT. This translates into CASGEGSGTDTQYF.

The genes are TRBV5-1 and TRBJ2-7; TRBD1 agrees at 9 bases. Germline V gene data show CDR1 as SGHRS and CDR2 as YFSETQ. V was pared by 2 bases and J by 2 bases, with 5 bases of the junction left unmatched. The CDR3 has 15 residues. The CDR3 DNA reads TGCGCCAGCAGCTTTCCCCGGGACAGGGCCTACGAGCAGTACGTC. Translation: CASSFPRDRAYEQYV.